Below, one TCR beta chain is given with its context. What it binds is unknown. With 60 Vbeta and 13 Jbeta primers, the PCR was carried out. Assay: immunoSEQ multiplex PCR; the TCRdb copy retains only in-frame clones and omits some. The table lists approximately 100,000 clones, roughly 69% of them singletons. This entry comes from a study of cytomegalovirus exposure and HLA in healthy donors. Study findings and constraints: Fewer N-insertions than the approximately 680-donor mean were reportedly shown by an Asian-associated ancestry cluster in a later analysis.

The clonotype was recovered from an older woman in good health and CMV-seropositive. The sequenced sample was PBMCs.

CDR3 in amino acids: CASSVHPRGLGTEAFF. As DNA, the CDR3 is TGTGCCAGCAGTGTTCACCCTAGGGGGCTGGGCACTGAAGCTTTCTTT. The genes are TRBV6-4 and TRBJ1-1, with 7 bases identical to TRBD1. The germline V gene encodes CDR1 MRHNA and CDR2 SNTAGT. This CDR3 region has 16 residues. After removal of 4 bases from V and 4 bases from J, the junction contained 12 bases not matched to a gene.